A selection of T cell receptor beta chains follows, all from one sample in a study of blood T cell repertoires in COVID-19. The table came from immunoSEQ multiplex PCR; TCRdb's copy has only in-frame clones and leaves some out. The data contain tens of thousands of clones, 75% to 85% of them seen just once; the ten biggest clones take up roughly 29%. The sequencing input was peripheral blood. Receptors were obtained from a woman older than 75 with acute or convalescent COVID-19. CDR3s include the opening cysteine and the closing phenylalanine or tryptophan. The D gene is left open where the match is weak. Expanded clones get a size class; other rows say once, few or many, or leave the size out.

clone size	V gene	J gene	D gene	CDR3 protein	CDR3 DNA
few	TRBV24-1	TRBJ2-3	TRBD1	CATSDPTGTDTQYF	TGTGCCACCAGTGATCCGACAGGGACAGATACGCAGTATTTT
NA	TRBV5-1	TRBJ2-3	NA	CASSLRGTQYF	TGCGCCAGCAGCTTGCGGGGGACGCAGTATTTT
NA	TRBV30	TRBJ2-7	TRBD2	CAWSRRGGAYEQYF	TGTGCCTGGTCTCGGCGGGGGGGGGCCTACGAGCAGTACTTC
NA	TRBV6-6	TRBJ2-2	NA	CASSLTGLNTGELFF	TGTGCCAGCAGCCTCACAGGGTTGAACACCGGGGAGCTGTTTTTT
NA	TRBV6-2/TRBV6-3	TRBJ2-3	TRBD2	CASSYSGLADHTDTQYF	TGTGCCAGCAGTTACTCGGGTCTAGCGGACCACACAGATACGCAGTATTTT
NA	TRBV3-1/TRBV3-2	TRBJ2-5	NA	CASSQDEETQYF	TGTGCCAGCAGCCAAGATGAGGAGACCCAGTACTTC
NA	TRBV30	TRBJ2-5	TRBD1	CAFTGGETQYF	TGTGCCTTCACAGGGGGAGAGACCCAGTACTTC
NA	TRBV30	TRBJ2-5	TRBD2	CAWSVGGSETQYF	TGTGCCTGGAGTGTAGGCGGGAGTGAGACCCAGTACTTC
NA	TRBV7-6	TRBJ2-1	TRBD2	CASSLQTSGISNEQFF	TGTGCCAGCAGCCTCCAGACTAGCGGGATAAGCAATGAGCAGTTCTTC
NA	TRBV28	TRBJ1-5	NA	CASCPGINQPQHF	TGTGCCAGCTGCCCAGGGATCAATCAGCCCCAGCATTTT
NA	TRBV6-6	TRBJ2-5	NA	CASSSRQGKETQYF	TGTGCCAGCAGTTCGCGTCAGGGGAAAGAGACCCAGTACTTC
NA	TRBV2	TRBJ1-2	TRBD1	CASKDRGNGYTF	TGTGCCAGCAAGGACAGGGGGAATGGCTACACCTTC
NA	TRBV18	TRBJ2-7	NA	CASSPQGSDEQYF	TGTGCCAGCTCACCGCAGGGGAGCGACGAGCAGTACTTC
once	TRBV7-6	TRBJ2-5	TRBD2	CASSSQAGPGESQYF	TGTGCCAGCAGCAGCCAAGCGGGGCCCGGGGAGAGCCAGTACTTC
once	TRBV29-1	TRBJ1-1	NA	CSGRQSFTEAFF	TGCAGCGGAAGACAGTCCTTCACTGAAGCTTTCTTT
NA	TRBV28	TRBJ2-7	NA	CASSLSRGAYEQYF	TGTGCCAGCAGTTTGTCTAGGGGCGCCTACGAGCAGTACTTC
NA	TRBV6-5	TRBJ2-5	NA	CASSRSLAQRETQYF	TGTGCCAGCAGTCGCTCCCTCGCCCAGCGGGAGACCCAGTACTTC
once	TRBV10-3	TRBJ2-2	TRBD2	CAIRTSGRPNTGELFF	TGTGCCATCAGGACTAGCGGGAGGCCGAACACCGGGGAGCTGTTTTTT
NA	TRBV7-7	TRBJ2-5	TRBD1	CASSSQGAGETQYF	TGTGCTAGCAGCTCGCAGGGGGCGGGGGAGACCCAGTACTTC
few	TRBV7-7	TRBJ2-1	TRBD2	CASSLGGLAGVDEQFF	TGTGCTAGCAGCTTAGGGGGACTAGCGGGAGTCGATGAGCAGTTCTTC
NA	TRBV4-1	TRBJ2-2	NA	CASSEGQSTGELFF	TGCGCCAGCAGCGAAGGACAGTCCACCGGGGAGCTGTTTTTT
NA	TRBV5-8	TRBJ2-2	NA	CASSLWSGASTGELFF	TGTGCCAGCAGCTTGTGGTCAGGGGCCAGCACCGGGGAGCTGTTTTTT
NA	TRBV5-6	TRBJ2-1	TRBD1	CASSPPTGVNEQFF	TGTGCCAGCAGCCCCCCGACAGGGGTCAATGAGCAGTTCTTC
NA	TRBV12-5	TRBJ2-5	TRBD2	CASGLGLAGGKKTQYF	TGTGCTAGTGGTTTGGGGCTAGCGGGAGGAAAGAAGACCCAGTACTTC
NA	TRBV10-3	TRBJ2-5	NA	CATRGLSPQETQYF	TGTGCCACCCGAGGCCTGTCCCCCCAAGAGACCCAGTACTTC
NA	TRBV19	TRBJ1-2	TRBD1	CASSLGRQGYYGYTF	TGTGCCAGTTCCTTGGGTAGACAGGGCTACTATGGCTACACCTTC
NA	TRBV4-2	TRBJ1-6	NA	CASSPGRVGSPLHF	TGTGCCAGCAGCCCGGGGAGAGTAGGTTCACCCCTCCACTTT
NA	TRBV5-1	TRBJ2-3	NA	CASTSVSRGDTDTQYF	TGCGCCAGCACGAGTGTTAGCCGAGGTGACACAGATACGCAGTATTTT
NA	TRBV7-2	TRBJ2-1	TRBD2	CASSFRPSGGNEQFF	TGTGCCAGCAGCTTTAGGCCTAGCGGGGGCAATGAGCAGTTCTTC
few	TRBV2	TRBJ2-5	NA	CASTEQQETQYF	TGTGCCAGCACTGAACAGCAAGAGACCCAGTACTTC
once	TRBV19	TRBJ2-5	NA	CASSIEAGRKTQYF	TGTGCCAGTAGTATTGAGGCTGGTAGGAAGACCCAGTACTTC
NA	TRBV28	TRBJ2-1	NA	CASSFWGTRYNEQFF	TGTGCCAGCAGTTTTTGGGGGACAAGATACAATGAGCAGTTCTTC
NA	TRBV4-1	TRBJ2-7	TRBD2	CASSQGGGSASSEQYF	TGCGCCAGCAGCCAAGGGGGCGGGAGCGCCTCCTCCGAGCAGTACTTC
NA	TRBV18	TRBJ1-5	TRBD1	CASSQDRDGQPQHF	TGTGCCAGCTCCCAGGACAGGGACGGTCAGCCCCAGCATTTT
NA	TRBV15	TRBJ2-7	NA	CATSRAGSQNEQYF	TGTGCCACCAGCAGAGCTGGGTCACAGAACGAGCAGTACTTC
NA	TRBV7-9	TRBJ1-5	TRBD1	CASRSTGGNQPQHF	TGTGCCAGCAGATCGACAGGGGGGAATCAGCCCCAGCATTTT
NA	TRBV5-1	TRBJ2-3	NA	CASSFGPGADTQYF	TGCGCCAGCAGCTTCGGCCCGGGGGCAGATACGCAGTATTTT
NA	TRBV28	TRBJ1-6	NA	CASSPPAGSSYNSPLHF	TGTGCCAGCAGTCCCCCCGCGGGGAGCTCCTATAATTCACCCCTCCACTTT
NA	TRBV7-2	TRBJ2-5	TRBD1	CASSSAGTGEETQYF	TGTGCCAGCAGCTCGGCCGGGACAGGGGAAGAGACCCAGTACTTC
few	TRBV10-3	TRBJ1-2	NA	CAISESAPYGYTF	TGTGCCATCAGTGAGTCAGCTCCGTATGGCTACACCTTC
NA	TRBV6-5	TRBJ2-1	TRBD2	CASSQPASGSFEQFF	TGTGCCAGCAGTCAGCCGGCTAGCGGGAGCTTTGAGCAGTTCTTC
NA	TRBV19	TRBJ2-2	NA	CASSIRRTGELFF	TGTGCCAGTAGTATACGGAGGACCGGGGAGCTGTTTTTT
NA	TRBV7-9	TRBJ1-2	NA	CASSLPVANYGYTF	TGTGCCAGCAGCTTACCGGTAGCTAACTATGGCTACACCTTC
NA	TRBV5-1	TRBJ2-2	NA	CASSLVGTNTGELFF	TGCGCCAGCAGCTTGGTCGGGACAAACACCGGGGAGCTGTTTTTT
NA	TRBV7-2	TRBJ1-6	NA	CASSLVGGGNSPLHF	TGTGCCAGCAGCTTAGTGGGGGGGGGTAATTCACCCCTCCACTTT
NA	TRBV19	TRBJ2-1	NA	CASRPRGGGHEQFF	TGTGCCAGTAGACCTAGGGGGGGAGGCCATGAGCAGTTCTTC
few	TRBV29-1	TRBJ2-1	TRBD1	CSARTGNNEQFF	TGCAGCGCCCGGACAGGGAACAATGAGCAGTTCTTC
NA	TRBV7-2	TRBJ2-3	NA	CASSLETRAVTDTQYF	TGTGCCAGCAGCTTAGAAACACGAGCGGTCACAGATACGCAGTATTTT
NA	TRBV11-2	TRBJ2-7	NA	CASSRTAEFYEQYF	TGTGCCAGCAGCCGGACAGCGGAGTTCTACGAGCAGTACTTC
NA	TRBV5-1	TRBJ2-2	NA	CASSLIQGTSTGELFF	TGCGCCAGCAGCTTGATCCAGGGTACGAGCACCGGGGAGCTGTTTTTT